The present entry profiles one TCR beta chain with its context. The antigen is unknown. The sample comes from a study of beta chain features in type 1 diabetes. The sequenced template was cDNA made from the entire isolated RNA. The method was immunoSEQ multiplex PCR; TCRdb's version includes in-frame clones alone and lacks a portion of them. The sample has 450,000 to 550,000 clones, 25% to 35% seen once; the top ten hold roughly 0.066%. Study results and limitations: Reads derived from cDNA could over-represent cells showing high TCR expression. Shortening of TCRB CDR3s, moderate but significant, appeared in all four CD4+ subsets of Type 1 diabetes patients. Junctions at VDJ sites from type 1 diabetes patients had fewer insertions and more deletions.

The CDR3 length is 14 residues. The germline V gene encodes CDR1 SGHVS and CDR2 FQNEAQ. The trim removed 7 bases at V and 2 bases at J, leaving 4 bases unmatched. The J gene is TRBJ2-4, the V gene TRBV7-8; 8 bases fit TRBD2. This clonotype originated in a man younger than 35 in good health. The sample taken for sequencing was naive CD4+ T cells from blood. The CDR3 reads CASTPGGTKNIQYF. In DNA form, the CDR3 reads TGTGCCAGCACCCCGGGAGGGACCAAAAACATTCAGTACTTC.